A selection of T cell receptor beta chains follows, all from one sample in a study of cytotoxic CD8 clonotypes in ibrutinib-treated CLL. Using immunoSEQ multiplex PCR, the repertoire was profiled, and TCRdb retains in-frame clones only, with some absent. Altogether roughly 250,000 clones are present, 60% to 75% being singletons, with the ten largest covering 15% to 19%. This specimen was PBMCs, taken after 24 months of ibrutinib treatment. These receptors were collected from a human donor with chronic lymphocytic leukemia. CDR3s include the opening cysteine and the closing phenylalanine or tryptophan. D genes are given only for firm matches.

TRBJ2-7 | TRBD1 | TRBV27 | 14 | CASSRGTGAYEQYF
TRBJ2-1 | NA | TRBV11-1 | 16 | CASSLWRAASYNEQFF
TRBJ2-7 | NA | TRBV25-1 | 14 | CASSESNFPYEQYF
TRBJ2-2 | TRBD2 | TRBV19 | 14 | CASKRELDTGELFF
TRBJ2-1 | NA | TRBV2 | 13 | CASSLLPYNEQFF
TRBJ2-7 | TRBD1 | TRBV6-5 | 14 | CASSPDRGAYEQYF
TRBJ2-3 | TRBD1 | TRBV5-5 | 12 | CASSLWTGPPYF
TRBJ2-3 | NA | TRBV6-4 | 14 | CASSLEVGTDTQYF
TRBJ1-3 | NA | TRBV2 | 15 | CASSGGRSSGNTIYF
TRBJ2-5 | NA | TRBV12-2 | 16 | CASRLGGGGRGETQYF
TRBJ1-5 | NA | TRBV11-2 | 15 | CASSLDGSANQPQHF
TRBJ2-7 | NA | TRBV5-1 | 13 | CASSLGGEGEQYF
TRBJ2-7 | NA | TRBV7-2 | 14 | CASSLARDSYEQYF
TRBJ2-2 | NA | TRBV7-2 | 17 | CASSLALVGIGTGELFF
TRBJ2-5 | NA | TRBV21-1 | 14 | CARAASGRFETQYF
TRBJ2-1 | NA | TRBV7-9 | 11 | CASSRMQMQFF
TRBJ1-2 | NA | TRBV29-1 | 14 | CSVEDYTGFYGYTF
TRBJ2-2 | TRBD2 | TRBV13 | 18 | CASSPVPGLAGGTGELFF
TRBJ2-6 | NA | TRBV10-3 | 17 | CAIRGIQGGSGANVLTF
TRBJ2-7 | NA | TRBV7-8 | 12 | CASSFRRAEQYF
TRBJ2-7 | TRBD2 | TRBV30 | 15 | CAWSAPVSGTDEQYF
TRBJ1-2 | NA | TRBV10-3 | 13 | CAISENTAYGYTF
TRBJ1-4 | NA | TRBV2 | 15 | CASSARLVTNEKLFF
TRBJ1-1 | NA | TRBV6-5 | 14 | CASTNTRVNTEAFF
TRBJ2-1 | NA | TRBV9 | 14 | CASSGVADYNEQFF
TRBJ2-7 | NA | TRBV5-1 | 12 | CASSLRGGEQYF
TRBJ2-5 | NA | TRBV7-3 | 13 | CASSFVEQETQYF
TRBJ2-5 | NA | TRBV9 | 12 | CASSSGWETQYF
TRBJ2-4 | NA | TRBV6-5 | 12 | CASSSQDSIQYF
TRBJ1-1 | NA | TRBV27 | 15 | CASSRRALGNTEAFF
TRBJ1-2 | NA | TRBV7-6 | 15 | CASSEKTEANYGYTF
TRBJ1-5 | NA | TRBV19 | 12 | CASGGVGQPQHF
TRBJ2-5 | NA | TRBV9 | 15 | CASSVGRNYQETQYF
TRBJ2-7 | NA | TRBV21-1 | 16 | CASSKSMGTITYEQYF
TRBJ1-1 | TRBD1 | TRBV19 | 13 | CATTQGVNTEAFF
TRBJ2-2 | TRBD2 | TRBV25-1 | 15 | CASSALAANTGELFF
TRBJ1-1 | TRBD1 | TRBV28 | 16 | CASSPSRGLRSTEAFF
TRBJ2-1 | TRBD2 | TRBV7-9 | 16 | CASSPTSGRWYNEQFF
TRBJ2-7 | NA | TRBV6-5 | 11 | CASRSGYEQYF
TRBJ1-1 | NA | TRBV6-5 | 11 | CASTTGAAAFF
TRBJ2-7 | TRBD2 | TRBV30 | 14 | CAWSVTTSGNGQYF